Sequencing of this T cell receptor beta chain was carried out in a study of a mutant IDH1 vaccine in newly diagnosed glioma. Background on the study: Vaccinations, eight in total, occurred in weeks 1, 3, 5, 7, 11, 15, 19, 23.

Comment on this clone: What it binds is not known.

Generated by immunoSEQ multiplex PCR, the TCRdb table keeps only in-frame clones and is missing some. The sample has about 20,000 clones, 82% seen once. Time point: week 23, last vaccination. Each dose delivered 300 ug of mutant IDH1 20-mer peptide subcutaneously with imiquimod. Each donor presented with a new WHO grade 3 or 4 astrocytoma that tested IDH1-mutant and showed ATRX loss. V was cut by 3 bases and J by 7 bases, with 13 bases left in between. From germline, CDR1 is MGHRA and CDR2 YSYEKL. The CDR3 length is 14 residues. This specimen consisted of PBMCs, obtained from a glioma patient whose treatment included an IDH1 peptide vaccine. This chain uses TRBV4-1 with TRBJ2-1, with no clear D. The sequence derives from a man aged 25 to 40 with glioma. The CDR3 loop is CASSHQRLGNEQFF. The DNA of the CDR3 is TGCGCCAGCAGCCACCAAAGGCTCGGGAATGAGCAGTTCTTC.